This T cell receptor (beta chain) was recorded in a study of shared clonotypes between healthy human individuals. Profiling relied on immunoSEQ multiplex PCR, and the TCRdb table lists in-frame clones only, not all of them. In the table there are around 2,000,000 clones, 85% to 95% of which are singletons. The naive CD8 population came from CD45RO-negative cells selected for CCR7, without terminally differentiated effector memory CD45RA+ cells. V dropped 5 bases and J dropped 4; count of bases not matched to a gene: 13. The CDR3 contains 16 residues. CDR1 and CDR2 (germline): SGHAT, FQNNGV. The V and J genes are TRBV11-2 and TRBJ2-5, with 7 positions matching TRBD1. Sequencing used naive CD8+ T cells from PBMCs. The TCR sequence derives from a man aged 18 to 30 in good health. Some clones in this sample may be carry-over from other donors' samples. CDR3 coding DNA: TGTGCCAGCAGCACCGGGACAGTTAGCCTAGCAGAGACCCAGTACTTC. Its protein product is CASSTGTVSLAETQYF.